This T cell receptor (beta chain) is from a study of cytomegalovirus exposure and HLA in healthy donors. Study-level background: Of the donors genotyped, about 390 in all, about 80% fell in the Caucasian-associated ancestry cluster.

Germline CDR1 SQVTM, CDR2 ANQGSEA. Trimming took off 1 base at V and 2 bases at J, with 12 bases between the two ends. The CDR3 runs to 15 residues. As concerns this clone: Its specificity is unknown.

Study-level results: In a later analysis, at a false discovery rate of 0.05, 16,951 TCR beta sequences matched HLA alleles. In a later analysis, TCR beta V- and J-gene trimming showed a link to a missense DCLRE1C variant. Some V segments (TRBV6-2 and TRBV6-3 among them) were excluded as indistinguishable.

Primers for the PCR totalled 60 Vbeta and 13 Jbeta. The protocol was immunoSEQ multiplex PCR, while the TCRdb copy is restricted to in-frame clones and leaves out a portion. This table holds roughly 97,000 clones, approximately 80% found once. The specimen sequenced was PBMCs. The J gene is TRBJ1-5, the V gene TRBV29-1; D possibly corresponds to TRBD1 (6 bases). This sequence was found in a woman aged 35 to 49 in good health and CMV-seronegative. The CDR3 DNA follows: TGCAGCGTTGAAGTTGGGTCAGGGGGCAATCAGCCCCAGCATTTT. Amino acids: CSVEVGSGGNQPQHF.